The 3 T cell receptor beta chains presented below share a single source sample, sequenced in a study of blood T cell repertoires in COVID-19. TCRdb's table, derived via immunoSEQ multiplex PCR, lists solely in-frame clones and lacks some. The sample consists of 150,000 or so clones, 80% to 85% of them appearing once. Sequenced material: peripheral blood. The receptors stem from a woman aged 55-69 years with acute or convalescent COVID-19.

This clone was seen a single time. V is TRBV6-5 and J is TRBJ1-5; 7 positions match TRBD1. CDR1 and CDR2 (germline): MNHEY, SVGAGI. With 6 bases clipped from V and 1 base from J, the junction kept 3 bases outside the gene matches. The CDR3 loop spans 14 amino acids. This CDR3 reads CASRQGSSNQPQHF. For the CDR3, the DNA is TGTGCCAGCAGACAGGGGTCGAGCAATCAGCCCCAGCATTTT.

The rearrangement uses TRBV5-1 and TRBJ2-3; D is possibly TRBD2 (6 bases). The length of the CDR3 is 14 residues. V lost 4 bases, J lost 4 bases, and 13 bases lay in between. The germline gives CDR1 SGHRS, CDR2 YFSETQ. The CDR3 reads CASSPGGAADTQYF. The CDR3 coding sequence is TGCGCCAGCAGCCCTGGCGGGGCCGCAGATACGCAGTATTTT.

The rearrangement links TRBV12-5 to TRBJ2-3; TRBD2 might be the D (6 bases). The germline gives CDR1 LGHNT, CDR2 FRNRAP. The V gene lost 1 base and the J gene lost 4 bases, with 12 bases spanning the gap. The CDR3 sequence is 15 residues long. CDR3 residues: CASGLGGARADTQYF. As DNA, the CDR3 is TGTGCTAGTGGTTTGGGCGGGGCTCGGGCAGATACGCAGTATTTT.